Following are 29 T cell receptor beta chains from one sample sequenced in a study of blood T cell repertoires in COVID-19. The table came from immunoSEQ multiplex PCR; TCRdb's copy has only in-frame clones and leaves some out. The top ten hold about 6% of the sample, which has roughly 70,000 clones, just under 80% seen once. Sequences were obtained from peripheral blood. The receptors originated from a woman aged 60-70 years with acute or convalescent COVID-19.

The rearrangement links TRBV7-9 to TRBJ2-1, with TRBD1 as a possible D gene (6 bases). Per the germline V gene, CDR1 is SEHNR and CDR2 is FQNEAQ (reference sequence). The V and J ends lost 7 bases and 16 bases respectively, with 23 bases between them. The CDR3 loop spans 13 amino acids. DNA for the CDR3: TGTGCCAGCACCCCCAATTCCGGACAGTTGCCATTCTTC. Translation gives CASTPNSGQLPFF.

Concerning this clone itself: The sample contains more than one DNA sequence encoding this CDR3. CDR3: CASSLVAGSYEQYF. The CDR3 DNA reads TGCGCCAGCAGCTTGGTCGCCGGCTCCTACGAGCAGTACTTC. This rearrangement joins TRBV5-1 to TRBJ2-7, with D unresolved. The V and J ends lost 0 bases and 0 bases respectively, with 7 bases between them. Per the germline V gene, CDR1 is SGHRS and CDR2 is YFSETQ. The CDR3 totals 14 residues.

This rearrangement joins TRBV28 to TRBJ1-5, with a weak D call TRBD1 (5 bases). The CDR3 has 16 amino acids. V was trimmed by 4 bases and J by 8 bases, leaving 21 bases between them. CDR1 and CDR2 from the germline V gene are MDHEN and SYDVKM. The DNA for the CDR3 is TGTGCCAGCAGTTCTGCCGGCAGGGTTCGCGGTAAGCCCCAGCATTTT. This codes for CASSSAGRVRGKPQHF.

This chain uses TRBV10-2 with TRBJ1-2; D uncertain. CDR1 and CDR2 from the germline V gene are WSHSY and SAAADI. V dropped 8 bases and J dropped 1 base, with 26 bases sitting between them. The CDR3 contains 18 residues. Here the CDR3 reads CASFQASDPRQFNYGYTF. The DNA of the CDR3 is TGCGCCAGCTTTCAGGCATCAGATCCCAGGCAGTTTAACTATGGCTACACCTTC.

The chain has TRBV7-3 and TRBJ2-1, with 9 bases identical to TRBD2. The V gene end was trimmed by 0 bases and the J gene end by 6 bases; junction bases not matched to a gene: 0. This CDR3 contains 14 residues. Germline lookup yields CDR1 SGHTA and CDR2 FQGTGA. CDR3 DNA: TGTGCCAGCAGCTTAACGACTAGCGGCAATGAGCAGTTCTTC. As protein: CASSLTTSGNEQFF.

This clone appeared many times. The CDR3 here is CASSLIPNGEQYF. The CDR3 DNA reads TGTGCCAGCAGCTTAATCCCTAACGGCGAGCAGTACTTC. J is TRBJ2-7 and V is TRBV7-3; D not certain. The CDR3 runs 13 residues. The ends were cut back, 1 base at V and 6 bases at J, with 10 bases in the middle. Germline CDR1 reads SGHTA; CDR2 reads FQGTGA.

This chain links TRBV18 with TRBJ2-2; possibly TRBD2 for D (5 bases). Deletions cut 3 bases from V and 2 bases from J, with 10 bases between. In germline, CDR1 is KGHSH, CDR2 LQKENI. The CDR3 runs 15 residues. CDR3: CASSPLGDNTGELFF. The CDR3 DNA reads as TGTGCCAGCTCACCTCTGGGAGATAACACCGGGGAGCTGTTTTTT. The variable domain in full, completed from reference TRBV18 and TRBJ2-2, reads NAGVMQNPRHLVRRRGQEARLRCSPMKGHSHVYWYRQLPEEGLKFMVYLQKENIIDESGMPKERFSAEFPKEGPSILRIQQVVRGDSAAYFCASSPLGDNTGELFFGEGSRLTVL.

The chain joins TRBV10-3 to TRBJ2-1; TRBD1 matches at 10 bases. The V gene's germline CDR1 is ENHRY and CDR2 SYGVKD. The CDR3 runs to 14 residues. J was trimmed by 9 bases and V by 11 bases; bases with no gene match: 13. The chain's CDR3 is CAVTRDRGPIEQFF. CDR3 coding DNA: TGTGCCGTAACCCGGGACAGGGGTCCAATTGAGCAGTTCTTC.

The CDR3: CASSEGAGRVSGYTF. The CDR3 DNA reads TGTGCCAGCAGCGAGGGGGCGGGACGGGTCTCAGGCTACACCTTC. This chain connects TRBV9 to TRBJ1-2; TRBD1 agrees at 7 bases. V shed 3 bases, J shed 8 bases, and the junction held 13 bases outside the gene matches. This CDR3 has 15 residues. Germline assignment: CDR1 SGDLS and CDR2 YYNGEE. Drawing the rest from reference TRBV9 and TRBJ1-2, the complete variable domain is DSGVTQTPKHLITATGQRVTLRCSPRSGDLSVYWYQQSLDQGLQFLIQYYNGEERAKGNILERFSAQQFPDLHSELNLSSLELGDSALYFCASSEGAGRVSGYTFGSGTRLTVV.

This sequence joins TRBV9 and TRBJ1-2; 8 bases agree with TRBD1. With 1 base clipped from V and 8 bases from J, the junction kept 13 bases outside the gene matches. This CDR3 is built from 16 residues. Germline V lookup: CDR1 SGDLS, CDR2 YYNGEE. This chain's CDR3 is CASSVPSGTGEGGYTF. The CDR3 nucleotides are TGTGCCAGCAGCGTACCCTCTGGGACAGGCGAAGGCGGCTACACCTTC. The full variable domain, rest sourced from reference TRBV9 and TRBJ1-2, is DSGVTQTPKHLITATGQRVTLRCSPRSGDLSVYWYQQSLDQGLQFLIQYYNGEERAKGNILERFSAQQFPDLHSELNLSSLELGDSALYFCASSVPSGTGEGGYTFGSGTRLTVV.

The chain combines TRBV7-9 with TRBJ2-5; D unresolved. V lost 3 bases, J lost 5 bases, and 10 bases lay in between. The CDR3 totals 13 residues. Germline lookup yields CDR1 SEHNR and CDR2 FQNEAQ (reference sequence). The DNA of the CDR3 is TGTGCCAGCAGCTTCTCCGGGTTGGAGACCCAGTACTTC. Translated: CASSFSGLETQYF.

The chain links TRBV19 to TRBJ2-5; possible D gene TRBD2, 6 bases. CDR1 is LNHDA, CDR2 SQIVND, per germline (reference sequence). V was trimmed by 6 bases and J by 2 bases, leaving 16 bases between them. The CDR3 runs 15 residues. In DNA form, the CDR3 reads TGTGCCAGTAGACCGTTGATGAGCGGGCAAGAGACCCAGTACTTC. As protein: CASRPLMSGQETQYF. Using reference TRBV19 and TRBJ2-5 for the parts outside the CDR3, the full variable domain is DGGITQSPKYLFRKEGQNVTLSCEQNLNHDAMYWYRQDPGQGLRLIYYSQIVNDFQKGDIAEGYSVSREKKESFPLTVTSAQKNPTAFYLCASRPLMSGQETQYFGPGTRLLVL.

The rearrangement joins TRBV7-2 to TRBJ2-3; the D is unclear. V lost 2 bases and J 8 bases, leaving 14 bases between the germline ends. There are 14 residues in the CDR3. Germline values: CDR1 SGHTA, CDR2 FQGNSA. The CDR3 sequence: CASSLFQVDGTQYF. CDR3 bases: TGTGCCAGCAGCTTATTTCAGGTTGACGGTACGCAGTATTTT.

This clone has only a few counts. CDR3 in DNA: TGTGCCACCAGCAGAGATTTCCCCGCTCCCGGTGGCTACACCTTC. Its translation: CATSRDFPAPGGYTF. V gene TRBV15 combines with J gene TRBJ1-2; no clear D gene. Deletions cut 0 bases from V and 7 bases from J, with 15 bases between. CDR3 length: 15 amino acids. Germline CDR1 is LNHNV and CDR2 is YYDKDF (reference sequence).

This clone was observed a single time. Germline is not matched at one junction end, which may reflect a read error. The V call is TRBV7-7, the J call TRBJ1-4; D might be TRBD1 (6 bases). The CDR3 sequence is 15 residues long. The V gene's germline CDR1 is SSHAT and CDR2 FNYEAQ (reference sequence). The CDR3 sequence: CASSPGGRLDEKLFF. The CDR3, as DNA: TGTGCTAGCAGCCCGGGGGGGCGACTGGATGAAAAACTGTTTTTT. Full variable domain (rest looked up from reference TRBV7-7 and TRBJ1-4): GAGVSQSPRYKVTKRGQDVTLRCDPISSHATLYWYQQALGQGPEFLTYFNYEAQPDKSGLPSDRFSAERPEGSISTLTIQRTEQRDSAMYRCASSPGGRLDEKLFFGSGTQLSVL.

V is TRBV2 and J is TRBJ1-5; 9 bases are a match to TRBD1. CDR1 is SNHLY, CDR2 FYNNEI, per germline. This CDR3 has 15 amino acids. Trimming took 6 bases from V and 2 from J; bases not matched to a gene: 5. CDR3 nucleotides: TGTGCCAGCAGACTTACAGGGGGCGGCAATCAGCCCCAGCATTTT. Translated, it gives CASRLTGGGNQPQHF.

V gene TRBV11-2 combines with J gene TRBJ2-1; no reliable D call. CDR1 is SGHAT and CDR2 is FQNNGV in the germline V gene. V lost 2 bases and J lost 3, with 11 bases in between. This CDR3 is 15 amino acids long. This CDR3 is CASSLTENRYNEQFF. The DNA of the CDR3 is TGTGCCAGCAGCTTAACAGAGAATCGCTACAATGAGCAGTTCTTC.

The V call is TRBV4-2, the J call TRBJ2-1, with 8 bases that match TRBD2. The CDR3 loop spans 17 amino acids. The ends lost 0 bases at V and 5 bases at J; junction bases unmatched: 9. Germline lookup yields CDR1 LGHNA and CDR2 YNFKEQ. CDR3: CASSQDEPGLEDNEQFF. DNA for the CDR3: TGTGCCAGCAGCCAAGATGAACCGGGACTAGAAGACAATGAGCAGTTCTTC.

This chain uses TRBV3-1 (or the pseudogene TRBV3-2) with TRBJ1-2; the match to TRBD1 covers 7 bases. Unmatched junction bases numbered 5, after V lost 7 bases and J lost 6 bases. The CDR3 has 12 residues. The V gene's germline CDR1 is LGHDT and CDR2 YNNKEL (reference sequence). This chain's CDR3 is CASNRQGNGYTF. The CDR3 bases are TGTGCCAGCAACAGACAGGGAAATGGCTACACCTTC.

This clone has just one count. The chain is built from TRBV6-5 and TRBJ1-6; no firm D call. V was pared by 2 bases and J by 0 bases, with 8 bases between. The CDR3 covers 16 residues. Germline V gene sequence: CDR1 MNHEY, CDR2 SVGAGI. The CDR3 DNA sequence: TGTGCCAGCAGTTACGGAGGCAGCTCCTATAATTCACCCCTCCACTTT. Amino acids: CASSYGGSSYNSPLHF.

This clone was detected only a few times. This chain joins TRBV7-9 and TRBJ2-5, with no clear D. The CDR3 totals 13 residues. Germline values: CDR1 SEHNR, CDR2 FQNEAQ (reference sequence). Trimming took off 6 bases at V and 5 bases at J, with 13 bases between the two ends. CDR3 sequence reads: CASRYAAQETQYF. As DNA, the CDR3 is TGTGCCAGCAGGTACGCGGCCCAGGAGACCCAGTACTTC.

The V call is TRBV19, the J call TRBJ1-1; D is uncertain. Trimming removed 8 bases from V and 3 bases from J, with 10 bases in between. The germline gives CDR1 LNHDA, CDR2 SQIVND (reference sequence). This CDR3 has 12 residues. DNA for the CDR3: TGTGCCAGTTCTTGGAGGGACACTGAAGCTTTCTTT. Residues: CASSWRDTEAFF.

This chain uses TRBV7-9 with TRBJ1-4, with 7 bases aligning to TRBD1. V lost 4 bases and J lost 8; bases outside the gene matches: 10. Germline lookup yields CDR1 SEHNR and CDR2 FQNEAQ (reference sequence). The CDR3 sequence is 15 residues long. The CDR3 is CASSSEQGPGEKLFF. The DNA for the CDR3 is TGTGCCAGCAGCTCCGAACAGGGGCCCGGGGAAAAACTGTTTTTT.

This chain joins TRBV11-2 and TRBJ2-5, with TRBD2 matching over 9 bases. This CDR3 has 16 residues. V lost 5 bases, J lost 4 bases, and 11 bases stayed unmatched. Germline lookup yields CDR1 SGHAT and CDR2 FQNNGV. The CDR3 is CASSPGAGGLVETQYF. CDR3 nucleotides: TGTGCCAGCAGCCCAGGCGCGGGGGGGCTGGTAGAGACCCAGTACTTC.

This clone was picked up a small number of times. The chain links TRBV7-8 to TRBJ1-4, with 12 bases fitting TRBD1. The V gene's germline CDR1 is SGHVS and CDR2 FQNEAQ. With V trimmed by 4 bases and J by 8 bases, 5 bases remained unmatched. The CDR3 extends over 15 amino acids. The CDR3 coding sequence is TGTGCCAGCAGCTCGACCGGGACAGGGGGCGAAAAACTGTTTTTT. Its translation: CASSSTGTGGEKLFF.

This clone was recorded a few times. This chain uses TRBV5-5 with TRBJ2-2, with TRBD2 as a possible D gene (6 bases). This CDR3 is 16 amino acids long. V shed 4 bases and J shed 6 bases, with 19 bases lying between them. Germline CDR1 reads SGHKS; CDR2 reads YYEKEE (reference sequence). The CDR3 bases are TGTGCCAGCAGCCTATCGCAGGGTTGGGAGGCCGGGGAGCTGTTTTTT. Translated, it gives CASSLSQGWEAGELFF.

The rearrangement joins TRBV3-1 (or the pseudogene TRBV3-2) to TRBJ2-1; D gene unclear. With 1 base removed from V and 7 bases from J, the gap between germline ends came to 11 bases. CDR1 and CDR2 from the germline V gene are LGHDT and YNNKEL (reference sequence). This CDR3 spans 14 amino acids. Here the CDR3 reads CASSQVSLRNEQFF. The DNA for the CDR3 is TGTGCCAGCAGCCAAGTATCCCTCAGGAATGAGCAGTTCTTC.

The gene calls are TRBV10-3 and TRBJ1-2; weak D call: TRBD1 (6 bases). Trimming left V 3 bases short and J 4 bases short, with 15 bases between. The CDR3 is made up of 15 amino acids. Germline CDR1 reads ENHRY; CDR2 reads SYGVKD. CDR3 DNA: TGTGCCATCAGTGACACAGGGATTAGAGGCTATGGCTACACCTTC. This sequence encodes CAISDTGIRGYGYTF.

The chain recombines TRBV27 with TRBJ2-2, with a weak D call TRBD2 (5 bases). The germline CDR1 and CDR2 sequences are MNHEY and SMNVEV (reference sequence). Trimming left V 8 bases short and J 7 bases short, with 14 bases between. The CDR3 totals 13 residues. The CDR3 sequence is CASCPLRGGELFF. As DNA, the CDR3 is TGTGCCAGCTGCCCCCTCCGGGGCGGGGAGCTGTTTTTT.